These T cell receptor beta chains were read from a single sample in a study of Graves' ophthalmopathy and Graves' hyperthyroidism. Using its own MiXCR run on the multiplex PCR reads, TCRdb lists one record per CDR3 protein. Of roughly 1.1 million distinct CDR3 sequences listed, 35% to 45% were seen once; the top ten hold roughly 10%. Sequenced material: peripheral blood or thyroid tissue (not recorded which). The receptors stem from an adult man with Graves' hyperthyroidism. CDR3s include the opening cysteine and the closing phenylalanine or tryptophan. Each record gives: V gene, D gene, J gene, CDR3 protein. A D gene is named only where the DNA matches it firmly.

v_gene: TRBV6-5
d_gene: .
j_gene: TRBJ1-6
CDR3aa: CASKNGYNSPLHF

v_gene: TRBV7-3
d_gene: .
j_gene: TRBJ1-1
CDR3aa: CASKVGASNTEAFF

v_gene: TRBV15
d_gene: .
j_gene: TRBJ2-7
CDR3aa: CATSRDVRGGHEQYF

v_gene: TRBV6-6
d_gene: .
j_gene: TRBJ1-4
CDR3aa: CASSHTKLFF

v_gene: TRBV6-5
d_gene: TRBD2
j_gene: TRBJ2-5
CDR3aa: CASSYELAGAQETQYF

v_gene: TRBV7-6
d_gene: .
j_gene: TRBJ1-5
CDR3aa: CASSLGGAGNQPQHF

v_gene: TRBV20-1
d_gene: TRBD1
j_gene: TRBJ2-2
CDR3aa: CSARPDRGRGTGELFF

v_gene: TRBV11-2
d_gene: .
j_gene: TRBJ2-5
CDR3aa: CASSLDLGGDRETQYF

v_gene: TRBV20-1
d_gene: TRBD1
j_gene: TRBJ1-2
CDR3aa: CSATRQGGYYTF

v_gene: TRBV10-3
d_gene: TRBD1
j_gene: TRBJ2-5
CDR3aa: CAISGTGVEKTQYF

v_gene: TRBV5-1
d_gene: .
j_gene: TRBJ2-2
CDR3aa: CASSLATGTGELFF

v_gene: TRBV7-9
d_gene: .
j_gene: TRBJ2-7
CDR3aa: CASSHSAGTETYEQYF

v_gene: TRBV7-9
d_gene: TRBD1
j_gene: TRBJ1-5
CDR3aa: CASSSTGWDNQPQHF

v_gene: TRBV29-1
d_gene: .
j_gene: .
CDR3aa: CSSSRGGSYNEQFF

v_gene: TRBV5-1
d_gene: .
j_gene: TRBJ1-2
CDR3aa: CASSADPIANYGYTF